This T cell receptor (beta chain) was profiled in a study of T cell changes during pregnancy in multiple sclerosis. Clones were read by immunoSEQ multiplex PCR, and TCRdb kept only the in-frame ones, dropping some. The table lists 90,000 or so clones, around 90% of them singletons. There are 16 residues in the CDR3. The ends lost 5 bases at V and 1 base at J; junction bases unmatched: 5. In germline, CDR1 is ENHRY, CDR2 SYGVKD. The origin of this receptor is a female donor in good health, serving as a control in a pregnancy study. Some clones in this sample may be carry-over from other donors' samples. The gene calls are TRBV10-3 and TRBJ2-5, with TRBD2 matching over 12 bases. The input for sequencing was PBMCs, taken in the first trimester of pregnancy. In DNA form, the CDR3 reads TGTGCCATCAGTCCTGGACTAGCGGGGTTCCAAGAGACCCAGTACTTC. Amino acids: CAISPGLAGFQETQYF.